These T cell receptor beta chains were read from a single sample in a study of blood T cells in healthy people across ages. TCRdb analysed the 5' RACE reads with MiXCR anew, one entry per CDR3 protein. The table lists about 830,000 distinct CDR3 sequences, about three fifths of them singletons. Sequencing used blood. The receptors shown here come from a man aged 30 to 39 in good health. Each CDR3 is given with its conserved first and last residue. Fields, in order: CDR3 protein, CDR3 DNA, D gene, clone size, J gene, V gene. D genes are given only for firm matches. Size tells how often a clone was seen (once, few, many) or the class of an expanded clone, and some rows leave it out.

CDR3: CASSLGGLAFYEQYF
DNA: TGTGCCAGCAGCTTAGGGGGACTAGCCTTCTACGAGCAGTACTTC
D: TRBD2
size: .
J: TRBJ2-7
V: TRBV7-2

CDR3: CASSERRSGQGEQFF
DNA: TGTGCCAGCAGCGAGAGGCGTTCGGGACAGGGTGAGCAGTTCTTC
D: TRBD1
size: .
J: TRBJ2-1
V: TRBV9

CDR3: CSATPGQGRETQYF
DNA: TGCAGTGCTACCCCGGGACAGGGTCGGGAGACCCAGTACTTC
D: TRBD1
size: .
J: TRBJ2-5
V: TRBV20-1

CDR3: CASSPGTSGRWGYNEQFF
DNA: TGTGCCAGTAGCCCTGGGACTAGCGGGAGGTGGGGCTACAATGAGCAGTTCTTC
D: TRBD2
size: .
J: TRBJ2-1
V: TRBV11-2

CDR3: CASSEKWGNQPQHF
DNA: TGTGCCAGCAGTGAAAAGTGGGGTAATCAGCCCCAGCATTTT
D: .
size: once
J: TRBJ1-5
V: TRBV6-1

CDR3: CAIRSRTADNEQFF
DNA: TGTGCCATCAGGTCCCGGACAGCGGACAATGAGCAGTTCTTC
D: .
size: .
J: TRBJ2-1
V: TRBV10-3

CDR3: CATEGLEVGNEQFF
DNA: TGTGCCACTGAGGGACTAGAGGTAGGCAATGAGCAGTTCTTC
D: TRBD2
size: once
J: TRBJ2-1
V: TRBV6-1

CDR3: CSARDRANYGYTF
DNA: TGCAGTGCTAGAGATCGGGCTAACTATGGCTACACCTTC
D: .
size: few
J: TRBJ1-2
V: TRBV20-1

CDR3: CASSFWAGGRHEQFF
DNA: TGTGCCAGCAGTTTTTGGGCAGGGGGTCGTCATGAGCAGTTCTTC
D: TRBD1
size: once
J: TRBJ2-1
V: TRBV12-3/TRBV12-4

CDR3: CASSLAATYGYTF
DNA: TGTGCCAGCAGCTTAGCCGCGACGTATGGCTACACCTTC
D: .
size: .
J: TRBJ1-2
V: TRBV7-2

CDR3: CSAARAGTDTQYF
DNA: TGCAGCGCCGCGCGGGCAGGCACAGATACGCAGTATTTT
D: .
size: .
J: TRBJ2-3
V: TRBV29-1

CDR3: CASSQDPRRAGRQSEQFF
DNA: TGCGCCAGCAGCCAAGATCCGCGGCGAGCGGGCCGGCAGTCTGAGCAGTTCTTC
D: .
size: .
J: TRBJ2-1
V: TRBV4-1

CDR3: CASTSIGGAYEQYF
DNA: TGTGCCAGCACTTCTATCGGGGGGGCCTACGAGCAGTACTTC
D: TRBD2
size: .
J: TRBJ2-7
V: TRBV6-2/TRBV6-3

CDR3: CASSPDYRGGNQPQHF
DNA: TGTGCCAGCAGTCCAGACTACCGGGGGGGGAATCAGCCCCAGCATTTT
D: .
size: .
J: TRBJ1-5
V: TRBV6-9

CDR3: CASTRGGLIYEQYF
DNA: TGTGCCAGCACCAGGGGGGGGCTAATCTACGAGCAGTACTTC
D: .
size: once
J: TRBJ2-7
V: TRBV28

CDR3: CASSNLRRDNSPLHF
DNA: TGTGCCAGCAGCAACCTGCGACGGGATAATTCACCCCTCCACTTT
D: .
size: .
J: TRBJ1-6
V: TRBV3-1

CDR3: CASSQKLAGFTDTQYF
DNA: TGCGCCAGCAGCCAAAAACTAGCGGGATTCACAGATACGCAGTATTTT
D: TRBD2
size: few
J: TRBJ2-3
V: TRBV4-3

CDR3: CATSGLGYEQYF
DNA: TGTGCCACCTCGGGACTAGGTTACGAGCAGTACTTC
D: TRBD2
size: .
J: TRBJ2-7
V: TRBV10-3

CDR3: CSASTLAGGPGNEQFF
DNA: TGCAGTGCTAGCACCCTCGCGGGGGGGCCTGGCAATGAGCAGTTCTTC
D: TRBD2
size: .
J: TRBJ2-1
V: TRBV20-1

CDR3: CSARGQSSETQYF
DNA: TGCAGTGCTAGAGGTCAGAGTAGCGAGACCCAGTACTTC
D: .
size: .
J: TRBJ2-5
V: TRBV20-1

CDR3: CASSFSGPLGVQFF
DNA: TGTGCCAGCAGCTTTAGCGGACCGTTGGGGGTGCAGTTCTTC
D: .
size: .
J: TRBJ2-1
V: TRBV7-2

CDR3: CASSWGGSSYNEQFF
DNA: TGTGCCAGCAGCTGGGGCGGGAGCTCCTACAATGAGCAGTTCTTC
D: TRBD2
size: .
J: TRBJ2-1
V: TRBV5-6

CDR3: CASSQDTGNYGYTF
DNA: TGTGCCAGCAGCCAAGATACAGGGAACTATGGCTACACCTTC
D: .
size: few
J: TRBJ1-2
V: TRBV4-2

CDR3: CASSSPGLAGFWGTQYF
DNA: TGTGCCAGCAGTTCGCCGGGACTAGCGGGGTTCTGGGGGACCCAGTACTTC
D: TRBD2
size: .
J: TRBJ2-5
V: TRBV27

CDR3: CSAPLGRAASGYTF
DNA: TGCAGTGCTCCTCTTGGGAGGGCCGCCTCTGGCTACACCTTC
D: .
size: .
J: TRBJ1-2
V: TRBV20-1

CDR3: CAIPGGRSNEQFF
DNA: TGTGCCATTCCGGGAGGGCGGAGCAATGAGCAGTTCTTC
D: TRBD2
size: .
J: TRBJ2-1
V: TRBV10-3